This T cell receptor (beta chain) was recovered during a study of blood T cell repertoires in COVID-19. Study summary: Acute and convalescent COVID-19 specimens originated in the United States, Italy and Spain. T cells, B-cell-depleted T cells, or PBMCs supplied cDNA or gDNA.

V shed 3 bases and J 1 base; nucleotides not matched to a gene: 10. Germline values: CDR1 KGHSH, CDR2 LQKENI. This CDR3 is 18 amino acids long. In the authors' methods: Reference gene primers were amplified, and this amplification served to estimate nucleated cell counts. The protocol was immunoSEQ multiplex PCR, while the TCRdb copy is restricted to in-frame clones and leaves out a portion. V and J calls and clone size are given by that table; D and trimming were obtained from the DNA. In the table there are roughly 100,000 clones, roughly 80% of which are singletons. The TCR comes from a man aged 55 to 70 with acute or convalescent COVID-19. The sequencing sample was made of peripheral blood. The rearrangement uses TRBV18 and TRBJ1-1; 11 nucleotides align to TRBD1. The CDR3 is CASSPIGTGGIGNTEAFF. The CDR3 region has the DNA TGTGCCAGCTCACCTATAGGGACAGGGGGTATCGGGAACACTGAAGCTTTCTTT.